The clone carrying this T cell receptor beta chain was observed a single time. Cohort allocation depended upon clinical history that participants reported. This sample is part of a study of blood T cell repertoires in COVID-19. Study-wide background: The analysed material was cDNA or gDNA that came from T cells, B-cell-depleted T cells, or PBMCs.

The repertoire was sequenced with immunoSEQ multiplex PCR; TCRdb's copy has only in-frame clones and lacks some. Here the sample spans some 210,000 clones, approximately 80% being singletons. V was clipped by 3 bases and J by 7 bases; unmatched bases: 14. Germline CDR1 is MGHRA and CDR2 is YSYEKL. This CDR3 has 18 amino acids. This chain joins TRBV4-1 and TRBJ2-2, with 10 bases fitting TRBD1. This sequence was found in a man aged 35 to 55 who had recovered from COVID-19. Sequenced input: PBMCs or T cells enriched from blood (not recorded which). CDR3 loop: CASSHRPGTGDGSGELFF. The CDR3 coding sequence is TGCGCCAGCAGCCACCGCCCCGGGACAGGGGATGGGAGCGGGGAGCTGTTTTTT.